This passage covers 13 T cell receptor beta chains from one sample sequenced in a study of blood T cell repertoires in COVID-19 (dated by TCRdb to about 2020). Libraries were made using the immunoSEQ multiplex PCR assay. The source is immuneACCESS, and TCRdb retained only in-frame sequences with V and J called. Part of the clones is not carried over; for the studies checked, unresolved V genes explain less than half of this, and the remainder is unexplained. Recorded for this sample are approximately 82,000 clones; roughly 82% of them occurred a single time. The top ten constitute around 7% of the sample. Sequencing input: peripheral blood. The receptors here all came from a man over 45 with active or convalescent COVID-19.

The chain is built from TRBV4-3 and TRBJ2-7, with D hard to call. The germline gives CDR1 LGHNA, CDR2 YSLEER. With 0 bases removed from V and 1 base from J, the gap between germline ends came to 7 bases. CDR3 length equals 14 residues. The CDR3 DNA reads TGCGCCAGCAGCCAAGATCCGGGTTCCTACGAGCAGTACTTC. It yields the protein CASSQDPGSYEQYF.

The V gene is TRBV6-2 or TRBV6-3, the J gene TRBJ1-2; a possible D gene is TRBD1 (5 bases). V lost 5 bases, J lost 0 bases, and 10 bases lay in between. The length of the CDR3 is 14 residues. The germline CDR1 and CDR2 sequences are MNHEY and SVGEGT. CDR3 region: CASSKAGSNYGYTF. CDR3 bases: TGTGCCAGCAGTAAGGCAGGGTCTAACTATGGCTACACCTTC.

The chain is built from TRBV28 and TRBJ1-6; 8 bases line up with TRBD1. The CDR3 contains 15 residues. The germline CDR1 and CDR2 sequences are MDHEN and SYDVKM. V lost 2 bases and J lost 5; bases outside the gene matches: 2. The CDR3: CASSLGQGDNSPLHF. Written as DNA, the CDR3 is TGTGCCAGCAGTTTAGGACAGGGAGATAATTCACCCCTCCACTTT.

This sequence joins TRBV12-3 or TRBV12-4 and TRBJ1-2, with D maybe TRBD1 (6 bases). The CDR3 has 12 residues. Deletions cut 2 bases from V and 8 bases from J, with 9 bases between. The CDR3 bases are TGTGCCAGCAGTTTAACAGGGAGCGGCTACACCTTC. Its translation: CASSLTGSGYTF.

The chain couples TRBV10-3 to TRBJ2-5; D gene uncertain. Germline values: CDR1 ENHRY, CDR2 SYGVKD. The ends were cut back, 6 bases at V and 0 bases at J, with 8 bases in the middle. The CDR3 spans 13 residues. CDR3 protein: CAISYSYQETQYF. The CDR3 coding sequence is TGTGCCATCAGCTACAGTTACCAAGAGACCCAGTACTTC.

DNA for the CDR3: TGTGCCAGCAGCGGAGCTAGCGGGGGCACGGAGACCCAGTACTTC. Its translation: CASSGASGGTETQYF. J is TRBJ2-5 and V is TRBV7-2, with 10 bases matching TRBD2. Looked up from germline, CDR1 is SGHTA and CDR2 is FQGNSA. The CDR3 consists of 15 residues. V lost 5 bases to trimming and J lost 5 bases; unmatched junction nucleotides: 8.

V is TRBV4-3 and J is TRBJ1-1; 7 positions agree with TRBD1. The CDR3 extends over 15 amino acids. V shed 0 bases and J 5 bases; nucleotides not matched to a gene: 6. Germline-derived CDR1 and CDR2 are LGHNA and YSLEER. CDR3 in DNA: TGCGCCAGCAGCCAAGATTTGCAGGGGGGAACTGAAGCTTTCTTT. Translated, it gives CASSQDLQGGTEAFF.

The rearrangement uses TRBV30 and TRBJ2-1; the D gene is possibly TRBD1 (6 bases). The CDR3 length is 14 residues. Germline assignment: CDR1 GTSNPN and CDR2 SVGIG (reference sequence). Between the trimmed V and J ends, which lost 1 base and 0 bases, there was a span of 7 bases. CDR3 in amino acids: CAWSAGHSYNEQFF. The CDR3, as DNA: TGTGCCTGGAGTGCGGGACACTCCTACAATGAGCAGTTCTTC.

There are a few counts of this clone. The chain uses TRBV6-5 and TRBJ1-4; no reliable D call. The germline V gene encodes CDR1 MNHEY and CDR2 SVGAGI. Trimming shortened V by 2 bases and J by 3 bases, and 7 bases separated the two germline ends. This CDR3 has 14 amino acids. This CDR3 reads CASSYGGPNEKLFF. In DNA, the CDR3 is TGTGCCAGCAGTTACGGTGGGCCTAATGAAAAACTGTTTTTT.

This chain connects TRBV28 to TRBJ2-1, with TRBD2 as a possible D gene (5 bases). CDR1 and CDR2 from the germline V gene are MDHEN and SYDVKM. This CDR3 spans 12 amino acids. V dropped 6 bases and J dropped 10 bases, with 13 bases sitting between them. The DNA for the CDR3 is TGTGCCAGCAGCCAAGGGAGAAGGGAGCAGTTCTTC. Its protein is CASSQGRREQFF.

The chain links TRBV18 to TRBJ2-7; 10 bases line up with TRBD2. Per germline, CDR1 KGHSH and CDR2 LQKENI. J was trimmed by 4 bases and V by 2 bases; bases with no gene match: 5. This CDR3 region has 15 residues. The CDR3, as DNA: TGTGCCAGCTCACCAGGGAGCGGGGGGGCGTACGAGCAGTACGTC. This encodes CASSPGSGGAYEQYV.

The V and J genes are TRBV30 and TRBJ1-4, with D perhaps matching TRBD1 (6 bases). With 5 bases removed from V and 5 bases from J, the gap between germline ends came to 6 bases. The V gene's germline CDR1 is GTSNPN and CDR2 SVGIG (reference sequence). CDR3 size: 11 residues. This CDR3 reads CAWQGNEKLFF. Written as DNA, the CDR3 is TGTGCCTGGCAGGGGAATGAAAAACTGTTTTTT.

The chain employs TRBV5-1 and TRBJ2-1; 12 nucleotides match TRBD1. CDR1 is SGHRS, CDR2 YFSETQ, per germline. The CDR3 sequence is 15 residues long. V shed 4 bases, J shed 9 bases, and the junction held 8 bases outside the gene matches. This CDR3 reads CASSPGTGGAGEQFF. The CDR3 nucleotides read TGCGCCAGCAGCCCCGGGACAGGGGGCGCGGGTGAGCAGTTCTTC.